This T cell receptor (beta chain) was retrieved from a study of shared clonotypes between healthy human individuals. Study as a whole: Used for every donor were three CD4 naive, three CD4 memory, two CD8 naive and one CD8 memory plate. Study-wide results and limits: A reduction in generation probabilities was seen for non-shared clonotypes relative to those shared by all four donors. On the whole, naive subsets had larger estimated richness than memory subsets had.

Trimming left V 7 bases short and J 1 base short, with 12 bases between. This CDR3 spans 14 amino acids. In germline, CDR1 is MDHEN, CDR2 SYDVKM. At deep level, the assay was performed. The table came from immunoSEQ multiplex PCR; TCRdb's copy has only in-frame clones and leaves some out. The top ten clones hold more than 0.1% of a sample with roughly 2.4 million clones, almost 96% of them seen once. For this clone: What it binds is not known.

The sequencing input was naive CD4+ T cells sorted from blood. The subset was: CD45RA+ positively selected. The chain carries TRBV28 and TRBJ2-3; TRBD1 is a possible D gene (6 bases). The sequence derives from a man between 18 and 29 years old in good health. CDR3 DNA: TGTGCCAGCAATCACAGGGTTGGCACAGATACGCAGTATTTT. The encoded protein is CASNHRVGTDTQYF. Full variable domain (missing parts from reference TRBV28 and TRBJ2-3): DVKVTQSSRYLVKRTGEKVFLECVQDMDHENMFWYRQDPGLGLRLIYFSYDVKMKEKGDIPEGYSVSREKKERFSLILESASTNQTSMYLCASNHRVGTDTQYFGPGTRLTVL.